This entry concerns a single T cell receptor beta chain. No antigen is known for it. CDR1 is KGHSH and CDR2 is LQKENI in the germline V gene. This CDR3 has 15 amino acids. Trimming stripped 3 bases from V and 0 bases from J, with 9 bases between. This entry comes from a study of cytomegalovirus exposure and HLA in healthy donors. General observations from the study: Researchers left out some V segments, among them TRBV6-2 and TRBV6-3, as indistinguishable. Further analysis was carried out later, and it showed several of the most significant clusters appearing linked to common viral pathogens. Cytomegalovirus-associated status was assigned to approximately 160 TCR beta chains. Analyses of presence and absence presupposed an approximately uniform sequencing depth across donors.

PCR employed 60 Vbeta and 13 Jbeta primers. Repertoires were generated with immunoSEQ multiplex PCR, while TCRdb's copy carries only in-frame clones and drops some. The sample contains some 150,000 clones, 65% to 90% of which appear only once. The sequenced material came from PBMCs. The clonotype comes from a woman aged 30 to 39 in good health and CMV-seronegative. This sequence joins TRBV18 and TRBJ2-4; D is ambiguous. The CDR3 here is CASSPTKLAKNIQYF. The CDR3 DNA sequence: TGTGCCAGCTCACCGACAAAGCTAGCCAAAAACATTCAGTACTTC.